This is a list of T cell receptor beta chains from one sample in a study of OX40 agonist ivuxolimab in advanced cancers. Sequenced by immunoSEQ multiplex PCR; TCRdb stores in-frame clones only, minus some. The sample lists tens of thousands of clones, more than 70% occurring once. The input for sequencing was CD4+ or CD8+ T cells sorted from blood, taken in a trial of the OX40 agonist ivuxolimab. These receptors were taken from an adult with an advanced solid tumor such as melanoma, head and neck, liver or kidney cancer. Both conserved end residues are trimmed from each CDR3. Fields, in order: V gene, J gene, CDR3 protein.

v_call: TRBV5-6; j_call: TRBJ1-1; cdr3_aa: ASSLSRYTEAF
v_call: TRBV11-2; j_call: TRBJ2-7; cdr3_aa: ASSLARYEQY
v_call: TRBV7-6; j_call: TRBJ1-6; cdr3_aa: ASSLGGRGTLH
v_call: TRBV7-2; j_call: TRBJ2-1; cdr3_aa: ASSPRTGGNEQF
v_call: TRBV7-8; j_call: TRBJ1-2; cdr3_aa: ASSLAADNYGYT
v_call: TRBV5-1; j_call: TRBJ2-1; cdr3_aa: ASSLAVFRQVDEQF
v_call: TRBV5-4; j_call: TRBJ1-4; cdr3_aa: ASSLTVNEKLF
v_call: TRBV5-4; j_call: TRBJ2-2; cdr3_aa: ASSLGELVRTGELF
v_call: TRBV6-5; j_call: TRBJ1-2; cdr3_aa: ASSWMTGGTYGYT
v_call: TRBV30; j_call: TRBJ2-5; cdr3_aa: AWSPGGETQY
v_call: TRBV2; j_call: TRBJ2-7; cdr3_aa: ASGKAGGYEQY
v_call: TRBV5-1; j_call: TRBJ2-3; cdr3_aa: ASSKEGLPTDTQY
v_call: TRBV11-2; j_call: TRBJ2-7; cdr3_aa: ASSLLFDYEQY
v_call: TRBV2; j_call: TRBJ1-2; cdr3_aa: ASSESDSSYT
v_call: TRBV5-1; j_call: TRBJ1-6; cdr3_aa: ASSSTGATRGSPLH
v_call: TRBV7-9; j_call: TRBJ1-5; cdr3_aa: ASSLRGVGNQPQH
v_call: TRBV10-3; j_call: TRBJ1-4; cdr3_aa: AIREGLNEKLF
v_call: TRBV10-3; j_call: TRBJ1-1; cdr3_aa: AISEGMAEAF
v_call: TRBV15; j_call: TRBJ2-1; cdr3_aa: ATSRVGIRDNEQF
v_call: TRBV7-9; j_call: TRBJ2-5; cdr3_aa: ASSLDIGPETQY
v_call: TRBV13; j_call: TRBJ2-6; cdr3_aa: ASSPKGHIGSGANVLT
v_call: TRBV4-1; j_call: TRBJ2-2; cdr3_aa: ASSLGGLRPGNTGELF
v_call: TRBV10-1; j_call: TRBJ2-7; cdr3_aa: ASSGFLVPEQY
v_call: TRBV7-9; j_call: TRBJ1-5; cdr3_aa: ASSSGDQPQH
v_call: TRBV5-4; j_call: TRBJ1-3; cdr3_aa: ASSSTNSGNTIY
v_call: TRBV4-2; j_call: TRBJ2-5; cdr3_aa: ASSPGEGGQETQY
v_call: TRBV6-6; j_call: TRBJ2-1; cdr3_aa: ASSYSGTSNEQF
v_call: TRBV7-8; j_call: TRBJ1-4; cdr3_aa: ASSLEGGRGKLF
v_call: TRBV2; j_call: TRBJ1-2; cdr3_aa: ASIQEARLGGYT
v_call: TRBV30; j_call: TRBJ2-2; cdr3_aa: AWSPLRGTGELF
v_call: TRBV10-2; j_call: TRBJ1-1; cdr3_aa: ASSITGGTEAF
v_call: TRBV15; j_call: TRBJ2-2; cdr3_aa: ATSRSGIAGVGELF
v_call: TRBV5-4; j_call: TRBJ1-1; cdr3_aa: ASTTRGVLPTEAF
v_call: TRBV2; j_call: TRBJ2-7; cdr3_aa: ASSPPPAGLIYEQY
v_call: TRBV5-4; j_call: TRBJ2-6; cdr3_aa: ASSFLQSSGANVLT
v_call: TRBV4-2; j_call: TRBJ2-3; cdr3_aa: ASSQGGQSNTQY
v_call: TRBV5-1; j_call: TRBJ2-5; cdr3_aa: ASSPGTGRGETQY
v_call: TRBV6-6; j_call: TRBJ1-1; cdr3_aa: ASSYEQGNTEAF
v_call: TRBV9; j_call: TRBJ1-2; cdr3_aa: ASSGSNRPNYGYT
v_call: TRBV30; j_call: TRBJ2-3; cdr3_aa: AWRRTGSTQY